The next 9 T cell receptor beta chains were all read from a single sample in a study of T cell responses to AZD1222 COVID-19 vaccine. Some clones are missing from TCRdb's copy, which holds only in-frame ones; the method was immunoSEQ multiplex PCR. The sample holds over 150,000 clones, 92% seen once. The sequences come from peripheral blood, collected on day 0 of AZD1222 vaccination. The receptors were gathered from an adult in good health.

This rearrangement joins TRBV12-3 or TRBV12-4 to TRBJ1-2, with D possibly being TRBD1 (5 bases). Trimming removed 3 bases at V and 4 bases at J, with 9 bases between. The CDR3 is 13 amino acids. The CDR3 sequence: CASSFQGSYGYTF. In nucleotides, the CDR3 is TGTGCCAGCAGTTTTCAGGGTAGCTATGGCTACACCTTC.

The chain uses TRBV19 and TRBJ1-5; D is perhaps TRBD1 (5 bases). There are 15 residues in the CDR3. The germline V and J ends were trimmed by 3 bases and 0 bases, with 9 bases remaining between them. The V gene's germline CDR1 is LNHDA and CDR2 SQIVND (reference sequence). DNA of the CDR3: TGTGCCAGTAGTATGGGGCAATATAGCAATCAGCCCCAGCATTTT. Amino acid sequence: CASSMGQYSNQPQHF.

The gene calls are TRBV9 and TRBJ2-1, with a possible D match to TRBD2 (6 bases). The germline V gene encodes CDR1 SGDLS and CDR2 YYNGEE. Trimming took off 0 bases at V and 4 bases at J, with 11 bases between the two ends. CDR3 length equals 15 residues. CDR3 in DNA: TGTGCCAGCAGCGTAGCTGAGGGACTTTACAATGAGCAGTTCTTC. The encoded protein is CASSVAEGLYNEQFF.

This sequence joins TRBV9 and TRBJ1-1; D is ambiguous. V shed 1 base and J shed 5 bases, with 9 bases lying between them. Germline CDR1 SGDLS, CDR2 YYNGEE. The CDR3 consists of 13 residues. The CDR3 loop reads CASSVSDVTEAFF. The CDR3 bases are TGTGCCAGCAGCGTATCGGACGTGACTGAAGCTTTCTTT.

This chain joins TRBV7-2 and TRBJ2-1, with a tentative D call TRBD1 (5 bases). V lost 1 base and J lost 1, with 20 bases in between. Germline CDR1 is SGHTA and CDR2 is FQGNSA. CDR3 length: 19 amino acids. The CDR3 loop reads CASSLGGQHPRHSYNEQFF. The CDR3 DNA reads TGTGCCAGCAGCTTAGGAGGACAACACCCCAGACATTCCTACAATGAGCAGTTCTTC.

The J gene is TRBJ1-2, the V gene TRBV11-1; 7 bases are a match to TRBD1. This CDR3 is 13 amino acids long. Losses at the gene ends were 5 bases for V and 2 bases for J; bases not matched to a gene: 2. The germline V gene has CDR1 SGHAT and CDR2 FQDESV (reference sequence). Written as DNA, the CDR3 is TGTGCCAGCAGCCGGGGACAGAACTATGGCTACACCTTC. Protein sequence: CASSRGQNYGYTF. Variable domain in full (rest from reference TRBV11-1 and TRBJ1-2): EAEVAQSPRYKITEKSQAVAFWCDPISGHATLYWYRQILGQGPELLVQFQDESVVDDSQLPKDRFSAERLKGVDSTLKIQPAELGDSAMYLCASSRGQNYGYTFGSGTRLTVV.

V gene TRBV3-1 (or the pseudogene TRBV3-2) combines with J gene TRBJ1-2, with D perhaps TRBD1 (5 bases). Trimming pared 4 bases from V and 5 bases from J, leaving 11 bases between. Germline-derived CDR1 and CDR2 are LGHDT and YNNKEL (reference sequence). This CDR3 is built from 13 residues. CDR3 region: CASSRPGPYGYTF. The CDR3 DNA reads TGTGCCAGCAGCCGACCGGGACCGTATGGCTACACCTTC.

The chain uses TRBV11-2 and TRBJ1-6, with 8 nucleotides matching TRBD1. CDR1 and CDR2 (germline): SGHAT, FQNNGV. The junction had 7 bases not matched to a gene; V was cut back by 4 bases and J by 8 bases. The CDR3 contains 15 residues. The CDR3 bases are TGTGCCAGCAGCTCCCCCGACAGGGGTGATTCACCCCTCCACTTT. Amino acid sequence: CASSSPDRGDSPLHF.

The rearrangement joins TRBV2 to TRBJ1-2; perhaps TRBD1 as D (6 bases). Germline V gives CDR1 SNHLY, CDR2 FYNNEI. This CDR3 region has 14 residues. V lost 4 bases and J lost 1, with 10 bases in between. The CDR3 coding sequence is TGTGCCAGCAGTGCGGTGGGACATAACTATGGCTACACCTTC. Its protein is CASSAVGHNYGYTF.